This is a list of T cell receptor beta chains from one sample in a study of CD8+ T cells in alopecia areata. Only in-frame clones appear in the TCRdb table, and some are missing; sequencing was by immunoSEQ multiplex PCR. The table records over 80,000 clones, roughly 47% of them present only once. The sample here was CD8+ T cells sorted from blood, taken at week 24, from a patient treated with tofacitinib. The receptors originated from a human donor with alopecia areata. Each CDR3 is given with its conserved first and last residue. A D gene is named only where the DNA matches it firmly. A clone size is listed for some rows: how often the clone was seen (once, few, many), or a class if it is expanded.

V gene	clone size	D gene	J gene	CDR3 DNA	CDR3 protein
TRBV4-1	.	TRBD2	TRBJ2-7	TGCGCCAGCAGCCAAGATCCCACTAGACTAGCTTCCTACGAGCAGTACTTC	CASSQDPTRLASYEQYF
TRBV6-5	.	.	TRBJ2-5	TGTGCCAGCAGTTACTCCAGGGGTTCGGAGACCCAGTACTTC	CASSYSRGSETQYF
TRBV29-1	few	TRBD1	TRBJ1-3	TGCAGCGGCCGACAGGGGACTGGAAACACCATATATTTT	CSGRQGTGNTIYF
TRBV2	.	.	TRBJ1-2	TGTGCCAGCAGGGGGGGGTACTATGGCTACACCTTC	CASRGGYYGYTF
TRBV4-1	.	TRBD1	TRBJ1-2	TGCGCCAGCAGCCAAACTACCCTCGGACAGGGGGGAGGAGACGGCTACACCTTC	CASSQTTLGQGGGDGYTF
TRBV29-1	.	.	TRBJ1-2	TGCAGCGTTCCGGGCCCTAAGGGCTACACCTTC	CSVPGPKGYTF
TRBV14	few	TRBD1	TRBJ1-2	TGTGCCAGCAGCCAAGATCACAGGGGGACACAAATTAACTATGGCTACACCTTC	CASSQDHRGTQINYGYTF
TRBV7-8	.	.	TRBJ1-5	TGTGCCAGCAGCCAGGGGTCGGGGGCAAGTCAGCCCCAGCATTTT	CASSQGSGASQPQHF
TRBV9	.	TRBD2	TRBJ2-3	TGTGCCAGCAGCGTAGATGAGCGGGACACAGATACGCAGTATTTT	CASSVDERDTDTQYF
TRBV5-1	.	TRBD2	TRBJ2-1	TGCGCCAGCAGCTCCGGACTAGCGGGAGATGATGAGCAGTTCTTC	CASSSGLAGDDEQFF
TRBV29-1	.	.	TRBJ2-3	TGCAGCGTTCACAGGGCTTCCACAGATACGCAGTATTTT	CSVHRASTDTQYF
TRBV5-5	.	TRBD2	TRBJ2-5	TGTGCCAGCAGCTTGGGACTAGCGGGATCCCAAGAGACCCAGTACTTC	CASSLGLAGSQETQYF
TRBV27	many	.	TRBJ2-7	TGTGCCAGCAGTTTGGGCGGAGGTGGAGAGCAGTACTTC	CASSLGGGGEQYF